These 5 T cell receptor beta chains were sequenced from one sample in a study of beta chain features in type 1 diabetes. Study observations and caveats: All four CD4+ subsets from Type 1 diabetes patients carried moderately but significantly shorter TCRB CDR3s.

No antigen has been assigned to these receptors. Expressed TCRB transcripts got sequenced, as all isolated RNA was reverse transcribed. Using immunoSEQ multiplex PCR, the repertoire was profiled, and TCRdb retains in-frame clones only, with some absent. The table records about 700,000 clones, over 10% of them present only once. The specimen was naive CD4+ T cells from blood. Source of these receptors: a young man with type 1 diabetes.

The J gene is TRBJ2-2, the V gene TRBV5-1; 10 bases are a match to TRBD1. Germline V gene data show CDR1 as SGHRS and CDR2 as YFSETQ. Trimming at V came to 4 bases and at J to 6 bases, leaving 6 bases not matched to a gene. The CDR3 is made up of 15 amino acids. The DNA for the CDR3 is TGCGCCAGCAGCACCGCCGGGACAGGGGCCGGGGAGCTGTTTTTT. Translation gives CASSTAGTGAGELFF.

CDR3 amino acids: CASSHDQRDRGITGELFF. Written as DNA, the CDR3 is TGTGCCAGCAGCCACGACCAACGGGACAGGGGTATCACCGGGGAGCTGTTTTTT. The genes are TRBV4-2 and TRBJ2-2; TRBD1 matches 10 bases. V dropped 3 bases and J dropped 4; count of bases not matched to a gene: 11. CDR1 is LGHNA and CDR2 is YNFKEQ in the germline V gene. The CDR3 length is 18 residues.

The chain carries TRBV28 and TRBJ2-2; no firm D call. V was clipped by 6 bases and J by 8 bases, with 16 bases between them. The CDR3 has 14 amino acids. The V gene's germline CDR1 is MDHEN and CDR2 SYDVKM. This chain's CDR3 is CASRPGFPRGELFF. The CDR3 region has the DNA TGTGCCAGCAGACCAGGATTCCCAAGAGGGGAGCTGTTTTTT.

A few counts support this clone. The chain uses TRBV6-1 and TRBJ2-2; D gene uncertain. This CDR3 region has 12 residues. V was clipped by 4 bases and J by 6 bases, with 6 bases between them. Per germline, CDR1 MNHNS and CDR2 SASEGT. As DNA, the CDR3 is TGTGCCAGCAGTGTAGGGCCCGGGGAGCTGTTTTTT. Encoded protein: CASSVGPGELFF.

The chain combines TRBV30 with TRBJ1-5; tentative D call: TRBD1 (5 bases). V gave up 2 bases and J gave up 0 bases, with 8 bases separating them. Looked up from germline, CDR1 is GTSNPN and CDR2 is SVGIG (reference sequence). The CDR3 is made up of 14 amino acids. CDR3 region: CAWSIDSSNQPQHF. CDR3 bases: TGTGCCTGGAGTATAGACAGTAGCAATCAGCCCCAGCATTTT.